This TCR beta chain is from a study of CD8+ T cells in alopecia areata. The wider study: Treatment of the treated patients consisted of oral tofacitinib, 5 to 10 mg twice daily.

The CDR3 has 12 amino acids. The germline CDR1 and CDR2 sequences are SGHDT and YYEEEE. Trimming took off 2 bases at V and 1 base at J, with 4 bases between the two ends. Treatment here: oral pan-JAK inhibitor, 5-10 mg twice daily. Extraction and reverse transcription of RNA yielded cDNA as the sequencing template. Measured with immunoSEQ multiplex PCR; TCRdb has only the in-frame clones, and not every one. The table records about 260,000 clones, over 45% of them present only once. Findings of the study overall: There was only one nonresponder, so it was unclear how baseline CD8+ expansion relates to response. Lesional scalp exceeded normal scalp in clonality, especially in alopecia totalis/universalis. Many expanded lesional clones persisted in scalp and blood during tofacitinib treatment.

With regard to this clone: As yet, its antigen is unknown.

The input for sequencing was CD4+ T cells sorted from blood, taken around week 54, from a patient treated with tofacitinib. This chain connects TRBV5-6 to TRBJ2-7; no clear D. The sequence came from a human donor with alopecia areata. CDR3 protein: CASSLFSYEQYF. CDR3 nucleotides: TGTGCCAGCAGCTTATTTTCCTACGAGCAGTACTTC.